These 3 T cell receptor beta chains originate from one sample sequenced in a study of T-cell memory formation after mild COVID-19. TCRdb reprocessed the 5' RACE reads with MiXCR, giving one entry per CDR3 protein. The table has approximately 150,000 distinct CDR3 sequences, about 19% seen once. Input material: PBMCs or a T cell subset sorted from them (not recorded which). These receptors all stem from an adult woman who had mild COVID-19 (a few samples of this study predate the infection). Cell type and time point are not known.

This clonotype occurred many times. CDR3 in amino acids: CSVVLAGAPSYEQYF. For the CDR3, the DNA is TGCAGCGTTGTGCTAGCGGGAGCTCCCTCCTACGAGCAGTACTTC. This rearrangement joins TRBV29-1 to TRBJ2-7; 10 bases align to TRBD2. Germline assignment: CDR1 SQVTM and CDR2 ANQGSEA. The length of the CDR3 is 15 residues. V shed 4 bases and J 0 bases; nucleotides not matched to a gene: 6.

This clonotype was observed a few times. The rearrangement links TRBV3-1 to TRBJ2-1; either TRBD1 or TRBD2 may fit D (5 bases each). V lost 0 bases to trimming and J lost 9 bases, with 15 bases between them. The CDR3 sequence is 15 residues long. Germline V gene data show CDR1 as LGHDT and CDR2 as YNNKEL (reference sequence). The chain's CDR3 is CASSQDLASGTEQFF. The CDR3, as DNA: TGTGCCAGCAGCCAAGATCTGGCTAGTGGGACTGAGCAGTTCTTC.

V and J are TRBV5-1 and TRBJ2-3; 11 bases are a match to TRBD2. Trimming cost V 5 bases and J 10 bases; bases outside gene matches: 6. The CDR3 is 13 residues long. The germline CDR1 and CDR2 sequences are SGHRS and YFSETQ. The CDR3 here is CASRDSSGGSQYF. The CDR3 DNA reads as TGCGCCAGCAGGGATTCTAGCGGGGGGTCGCAGTATTTT.